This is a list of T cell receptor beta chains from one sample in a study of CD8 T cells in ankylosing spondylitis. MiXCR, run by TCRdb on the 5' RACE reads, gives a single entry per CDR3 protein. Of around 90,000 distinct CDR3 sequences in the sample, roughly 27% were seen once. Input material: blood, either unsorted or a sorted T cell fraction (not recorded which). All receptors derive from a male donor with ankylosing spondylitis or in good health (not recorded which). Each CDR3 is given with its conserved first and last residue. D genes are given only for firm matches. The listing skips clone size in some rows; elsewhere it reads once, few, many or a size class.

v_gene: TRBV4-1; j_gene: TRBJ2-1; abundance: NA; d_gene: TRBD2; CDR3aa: CASSHISGRAYNEQFF; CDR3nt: TGCGCCAGCAGCCACATTAGCGGGAGGGCCTACAATGAGCAGTTCTTC
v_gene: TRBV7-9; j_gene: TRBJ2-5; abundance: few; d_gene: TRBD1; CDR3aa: CASSSSTGEETQYF; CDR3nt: TGTGCCAGCAGCTCCAGCACAGGGGAAGAGACCCAGTACTTC
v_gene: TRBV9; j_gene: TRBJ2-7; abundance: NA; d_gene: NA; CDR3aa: CASSVDPGYEQYF; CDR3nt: TGTGCCAGCAGCGTAGACCCAGGTTACGAGCAGTACTTC
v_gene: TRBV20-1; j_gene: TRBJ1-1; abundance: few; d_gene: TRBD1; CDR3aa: CSQQGADTEAFF; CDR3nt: TGCAGCCAACAGGGGGCGGACACTGAAGCTTTCTTT
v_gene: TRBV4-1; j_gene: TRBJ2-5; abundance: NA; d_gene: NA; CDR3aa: CASSLLSDPRGPKTQYF; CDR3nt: TGCGCCAGCAGCCTTCTATCCGACCCGCGGGGTCCAAAGACCCAGTACTTC
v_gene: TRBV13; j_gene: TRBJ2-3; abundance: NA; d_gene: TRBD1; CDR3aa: CASSQGGSDTQYF; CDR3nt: TGTGCCAGCAGCCAAGGGGGCTCAGATACGCAGTATTTT
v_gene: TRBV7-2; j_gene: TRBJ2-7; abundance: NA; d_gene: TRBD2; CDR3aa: CASSPWTSGGEQYF; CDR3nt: TGTGCCAGCAGCCCCTGGACTAGCGGGGGCGAGCAGTACTTC
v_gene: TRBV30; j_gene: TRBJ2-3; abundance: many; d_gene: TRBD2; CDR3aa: CAWSVTSGALNTQYF; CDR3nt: TGTGCCTGGAGTGTAACTAGCGGAGCTCTGAATACGCAGTATTTT
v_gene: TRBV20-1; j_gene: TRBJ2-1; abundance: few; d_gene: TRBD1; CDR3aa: CSARPPTGENYNEQFF; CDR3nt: TGCAGTGCTAGGCCCCCGACAGGGGAAAACTACAATGAGCAGTTCTTC
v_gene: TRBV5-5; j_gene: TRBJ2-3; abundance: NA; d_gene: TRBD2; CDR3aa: CASSLTSGGVPSTDTQYF; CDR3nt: TGTGCCAGCAGCTTGACTAGCGGGGGGGTTCCCAGCACAGATACGCAGTATTTT
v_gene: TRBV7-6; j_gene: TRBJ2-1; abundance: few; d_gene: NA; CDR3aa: CASSLIRRGAVQEQFF; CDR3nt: TGTGCCAGCAGCTTAATTCGGAGGGGCGCGGTACAGGAGCAGTTCTTC
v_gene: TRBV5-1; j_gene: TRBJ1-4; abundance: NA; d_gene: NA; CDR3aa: CASSLDAADNEKLFF; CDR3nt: TGCGCCAGCAGCTTGGATGCGGCAGATAATGAAAAACTGTTTTTT
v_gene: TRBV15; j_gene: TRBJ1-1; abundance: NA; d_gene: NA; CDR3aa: CATSRGLSRGNWRAFF; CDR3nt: TGTGCCACCAGCAGAGGACTTTCGCGGGGGAATTGGAGAGCTTTCTTT
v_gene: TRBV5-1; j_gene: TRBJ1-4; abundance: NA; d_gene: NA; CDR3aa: CASSLVGQGEKLFF; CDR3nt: TGCGCCAGCAGCCTGGTGGGACAAGGGGAAAAACTGTTTTTT
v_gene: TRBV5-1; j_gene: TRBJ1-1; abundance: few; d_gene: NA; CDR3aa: CASSLRTSNTEAFF; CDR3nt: TGCGCCAGCAGCCTTCGGACCTCAAACACTGAAGCTTTCTTT
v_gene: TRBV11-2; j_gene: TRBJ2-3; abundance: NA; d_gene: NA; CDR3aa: CASSLGSGTQYF; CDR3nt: TGTGCCAGCAGCTTAGGGAGCGGCACGCAGTATTTT
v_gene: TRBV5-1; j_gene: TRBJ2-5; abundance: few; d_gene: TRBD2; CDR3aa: CASSFTSGAQETQYF; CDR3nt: TGCGCCAGCAGCTTCACTAGCGGGGCACAAGAGACCCAGTACTTC
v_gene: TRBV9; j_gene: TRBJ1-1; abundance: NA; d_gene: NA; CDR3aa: CASSVARGRAFF; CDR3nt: TGTGCCAGCAGCGTAGCACGGGGTCGAGCTTTCTTT
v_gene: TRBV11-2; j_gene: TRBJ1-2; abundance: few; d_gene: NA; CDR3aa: CASSLGLSQNVYGYTF; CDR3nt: TGTGCCAGCAGCTTAGGGTTGAGCCAGAATGTCTATGGCTACACCTTC
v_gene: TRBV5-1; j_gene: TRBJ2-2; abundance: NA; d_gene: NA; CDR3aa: CASSPRTENTGELFF; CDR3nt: TGCGCCAGCAGCCCCCGGACCGAAAACACCGGGGAGCTGTTTTTT
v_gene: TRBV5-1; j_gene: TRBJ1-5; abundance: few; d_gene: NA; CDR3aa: CASSPTTGSNQPQHF; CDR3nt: TGCGCCAGCAGCCCGACAACCGGGAGCAATCAGCCCCAGCATTTT
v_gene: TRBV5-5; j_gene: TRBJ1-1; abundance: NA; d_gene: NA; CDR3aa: CASTHRRGGENTEAFF; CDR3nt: TGTGCCAGCACTCATAGGAGGGGTGGAGAGAACACTGAAGCTTTCTTT
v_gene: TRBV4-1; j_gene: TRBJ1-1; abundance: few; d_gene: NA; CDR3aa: CASSQVAENTEAFF; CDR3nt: TGCGCCAGCAGCCAAGTTGCGGAGAACACTGAAGCTTTCTTT
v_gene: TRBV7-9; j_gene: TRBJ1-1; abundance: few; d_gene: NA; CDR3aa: CASGQGTEAFF; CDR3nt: TGTGCCAGCGGACAAGGCACTGAAGCTTTCTTT
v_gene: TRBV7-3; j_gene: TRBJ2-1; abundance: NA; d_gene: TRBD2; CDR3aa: CASSLTAGGFNEQFF; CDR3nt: TGTGCCAGCAGCTTAACCGCGGGAGGGTTCAATGAGCAGTTCTTC
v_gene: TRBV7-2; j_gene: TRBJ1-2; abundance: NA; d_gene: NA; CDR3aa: CASSPNPRPGGGYTF; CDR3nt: TGTGCCAGCAGCCCCAATCCTCGACCTGGCGGTGGCTACACCTTC
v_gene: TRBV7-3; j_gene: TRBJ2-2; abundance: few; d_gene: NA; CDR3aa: CASSRSEGRTGELFF; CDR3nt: TGTGCCAGCAGTCGGTCGGAGGGTCGTACAGGGGAGCTGTTTTTT
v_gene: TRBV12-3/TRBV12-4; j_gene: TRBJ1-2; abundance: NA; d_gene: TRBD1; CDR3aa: CASSQWTGGVCTF; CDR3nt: TGTGCCAGCAGCCAGTGGACAGGGGGAGTATGTACCTTC
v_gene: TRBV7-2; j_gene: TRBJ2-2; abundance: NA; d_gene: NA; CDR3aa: CASSLARRGELFF; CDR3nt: TGTGCCAGCAGCTTAGCGAGAAGGGGGGAGCTGTTTTTT
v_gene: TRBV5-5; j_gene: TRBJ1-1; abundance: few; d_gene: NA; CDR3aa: CASSPSGDTEAFF; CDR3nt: TGTGCCAGCAGCCCCTCAGGAGACACTGAAGCTTTCTTT
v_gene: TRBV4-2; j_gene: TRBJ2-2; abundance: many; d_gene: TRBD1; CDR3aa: CASSQDRGLGNTGELFF; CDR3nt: TGTGCCAGCAGCCAAGATAGGGGGCTAGGGAACACCGGGGAGCTGTTTTTT
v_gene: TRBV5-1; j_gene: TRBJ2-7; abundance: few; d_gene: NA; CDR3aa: CASSLVGSTYEQYF; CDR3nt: TGCGCCAGCAGCTTGGTGGGTAGCACCTACGAGCAGTACTTC
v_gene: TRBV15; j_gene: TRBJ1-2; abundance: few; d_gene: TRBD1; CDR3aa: CATSRDTGTGDGYTF; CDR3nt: TGTGCCACCAGCAGAGATACCGGGACAGGGGATGGCTACACCTTC
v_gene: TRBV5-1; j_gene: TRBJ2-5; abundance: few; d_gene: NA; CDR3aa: CASSFAGTISETQYF; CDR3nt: TGCGCCAGCAGCTTCGCAGGGACAATCTCAGAGACCCAGTACTTC
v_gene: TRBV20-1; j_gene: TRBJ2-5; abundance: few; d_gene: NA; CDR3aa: CSASGWGSETQYF; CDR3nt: TGCAGTGCTAGCGGATGGGGGTCGGAGACCCAGTACTTC
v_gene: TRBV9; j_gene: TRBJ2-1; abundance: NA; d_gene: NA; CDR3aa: CASSVVGGVKLNEQFF; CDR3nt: TGTGCCAGCAGCGTAGTTGGGGGAGTAAAACTCAATGAGCAGTTCTTC
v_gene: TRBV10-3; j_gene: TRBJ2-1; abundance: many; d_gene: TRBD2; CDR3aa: CAISESLRGGSPYNEQFF; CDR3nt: TGTGCCATCAGTGAGTCCCTCCGGGGGGGGAGCCCCTACAATGAGCAGTTCTTC
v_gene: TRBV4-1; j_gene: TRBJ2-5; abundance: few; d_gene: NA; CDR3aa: CASSQDLSGYLGAQETQYF; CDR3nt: TGCGCCAGCAGCCAAGATTTGAGTGGGTATCTCGGGGCACAAGAGACCCAGTACTTC
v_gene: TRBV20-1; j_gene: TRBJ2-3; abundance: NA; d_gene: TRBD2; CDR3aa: CTPKRGSTDTQYF; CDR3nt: TGCACCCCTAAGCGGGGGTCAACAGATACGCAGTATTTT
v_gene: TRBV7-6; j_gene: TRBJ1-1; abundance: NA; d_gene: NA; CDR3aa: CASSPARQSEAFF; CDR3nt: TGTGCCAGCAGCCCCGCCAGACAAAGTGAAGCTTTCTTT
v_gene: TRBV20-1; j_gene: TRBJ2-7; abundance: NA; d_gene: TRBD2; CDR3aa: CSASKLAGDHEQYF; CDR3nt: TGCAGTGCTAGTAAACTAGCGGGAGATCACGAGCAGTACTTC
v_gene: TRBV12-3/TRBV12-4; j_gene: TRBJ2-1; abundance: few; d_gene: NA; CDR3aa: CASLNGRGNEQFF; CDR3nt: TGTGCCAGCTTAAACGGGAGAGGCAATGAGCAGTTCTTC